These 11 T cell receptor beta chains were all obtained from the same sample, sequenced in a study of response to subunit inactivated influenza vaccine. MiXCR, run by TCRdb on the RT-PCR reads, gives a single entry per CDR3 protein. The sample includes 150,000 to 200,000 distinct CDR3 sequences, 12% of them seen just once. Another study also made use of these data, one on T cells expressing NK-cell markers. In that study: Libraries used 5'RACE template switching adding universal primer site and UMIs.

Source: CD8+ T cells sorted from PBMCs, taken roughly 13 days after vaccination. These receptor sequences come from a man in his fifties or sixties who received an inactivated influenza vaccine.

In DNA, the CDR3 is TGTGCCAGCAGTTTAGATTACAGACAAGAGACCCAGTACTTC. The encoded protein is CASSLDYRQETQYF. The chain couples TRBV12-3 or TRBV12-4 to TRBJ2-5; no clear D. Deletions cut 1 base from V and 2 bases from J, with 8 bases between. This CDR3 has 14 amino acids.

This clonotype was counted at least ten times. The V call is TRBV7-9, the J call TRBJ2-7; 9 bases map to TRBD1. This CDR3 region has 15 residues. Trimming removed 5 bases from V and 6 bases from J; junction bases left unmatched: 11. Germline V gene lookup returns CDR1 SEHNR and CDR2 FQNEAQ (reference sequence). CDR3 loop: CASSVVGDRVLEQYF. The CDR3 nucleotides read TGTGCCAGCAGCGTCGTTGGGGACAGGGTCCTCGAGCAGTACTTC.

This clonotype was recorded many times. The chain links TRBV9 to TRBJ1-5, with 9 bases matching TRBD1. Germline loops: CDR1 SGDLS, CDR2 YYNGEE. The trim removed 0 bases at V and 6 bases at J, leaving 4 bases unmatched. This CDR3 is 15 amino acids long. The CDR3, as DNA: TGTGCCAGCAGCGTAGATTCGGGACAGGGTCAGCCCCAGCATTTT. Residues: CASSVDSGQGQPQHF.

The chain has TRBV7-2 and TRBJ2-5, with 10 bases matching TRBD2. V shed 1 base, J shed 5 bases, and the junction held 7 bases outside the gene matches. The CDR3 is 16 amino acids. CDR1 and CDR2 from the germline V gene are SGHTA and FQGNSA. The DNA of the CDR3 is TGTGCCAGCAGCTTAGGTAGCGGGGGGTATCATGAGACCCAGTACTTC. Encoded protein: CASSLGSGGYHETQYF.

The chain uses TRBV12-3 or TRBV12-4 and TRBJ2-1; D not resolved. This CDR3 is 13 amino acids long. Trimming took off 4 bases at V and 5 bases at J, with 9 bases between the two ends. In nucleotides, the CDR3 is TGTGCCAGCAGTTCCGACGGCCACAATGAGCAGTTCTTC. This translates into CASSSDGHNEQFF.

The chain links TRBV2 to TRBJ2-1; TRBD1 might be the D (5 bases). The V end lost 5 bases, the J end lost 4 bases, and 24 bases lay between the germline ends. Germline V lookup: CDR1 SNHLY, CDR2 FYNNEI. This CDR3 is 18 amino acids long. The CDR3 bases are TGTGCCAGCAGTCCCACCGGGCAGGGAATCACCCTGTACAATGAGCAGTTCTTC. Protein product: CASSPTGQGITLYNEQFF.

This clonotype came up many times. The chain recombines TRBV24-1 with TRBJ2-7; the match to TRBD1 covers 11 bases. Germline V gene data show CDR1 as KGHDR and CDR2 as SFDVKD. Trimming cost V 11 bases and J 2 bases; bases outside gene matches: 7. The CDR3 spans 14 residues. The CDR3 region is CARWDRGKTYEQYF. In DNA, the CDR3 is TGTGCCAGGTGGGACAGGGGGAAGACCTACGAGCAGTACTTC.

V gene TRBV9 combines with J gene TRBJ2-5, with 10 nucleotides matching TRBD2. V was clipped by 2 bases and J by 3 bases; unmatched bases: 1. This CDR3 has 14 amino acids. Germline V gene data show CDR1 as SGDLS and CDR2 as YYNGEE. The CDR3 is CASSVLAGEETQYF. For the CDR3, the DNA is TGTGCCAGCAGCGTTCTAGCGGGGGAAGAGACCCAGTACTTC.

The chain employs TRBV27 and TRBJ2-3, with 12 bases that match TRBD2. The CDR3 contains 19 residues. Losses at the gene ends were 5 bases for V and 1 base for J; bases not matched to a gene: 13. Germline V CDR1 and CDR2: MNHEY, SMNVEV (reference sequence). The CDR3 here is CASSPITLAGGPGTDTQYF. CDR3 bases: TGTGCCAGCAGTCCCATAACCCTAGCGGGAGGGCCGGGCACAGATACGCAGTATTTT.

As for this clonotype: A much larger clone differs by one base, so this may be a read error. The V gene is TRBV24-1, the J gene TRBJ2-1, with 12 bases aligning to TRBD2. This CDR3 is 15 amino acids long. Germline V gives CDR1 KGHDR, CDR2 SFDVKD. This CDR3 reads CAISDLTSGGNEQFF. The CDR3 DNA sequence: TGTGCCATCAGTGATTTGACTAGCGGGGGCAATGAGCAGTTCTTC.

This clonotype has only a few counts. The chain joins TRBV24-1 to TRBJ2-5, with 9 bases identical to TRBD2. The CDR3 covers 15 residues. The J segment lost 4 bases and the V segment lost 3 bases, leaving 5 bases of the junction unmatched. Germline V lookup: CDR1 KGHDR, CDR2 SFDVKD. Written as DNA, the CDR3 is TGTGCCACCAGTGATCTGGGACTAGCAGGAGAGACCCAGTACTTC. Translation: CATSDLGLAGETQYF.